Included here is one T cell receptor beta chain sequence, with context. Its antigen remains unknown. The data stem from a study of shared clonotypes between healthy human individuals. General study findings and limits: Blood was the only sampled material, and tissue repertoires likely differ.

Germline assignment: CDR1 SGHDT and CDR2 YYEEEE. Trimming stripped 0 bases from V and 3 bases from J, with 3 bases between. The CDR3 covers 12 residues. Repertoires were generated with immunoSEQ multiplex PCR, while TCRdb's copy carries only in-frame clones and drops some. The data contain over 1.5 million clones, roughly 98% of them singletons. Sequencing was carried out using naive CD4+ T cells sorted from blood. The subset denotes: CD45RA+ positively selected. This sequence joins TRBV5-6 and TRBJ1-2; unclear D gene. The source of this sequence is a man aged 25-45 years in good health. The CDR3 loop is CASSLDYYGYTF. In nucleotides, the CDR3 is TGTGCCAGCAGCTTGGATTACTATGGCTACACCTTC.